The 13 T cell receptor beta chains below were found in one sample sequenced in a study of T cell responses to AZD1222 COVID-19 vaccine. Data came from immunoSEQ multiplex PCR; TCRdb stores just in-frame clones and leaves some out. This sample has around 99,000 clones; about 91% occur once, and the top ten carry 6% to 8%. The sample in question was peripheral blood, obtained on day 0 of AZD1222 vaccination. The receptor set was obtained from an adult in good health.

This clone was counted once. The chain carries TRBV11-3 and TRBJ2-5, with TRBD1 matching over 8 bases. The CDR3 is 15 residues long. V shed 5 bases, J shed 4 bases, and the junction held 9 bases outside the gene matches. In germline, CDR1 is SGHNT, CDR2 YENEEA. The CDR3 reads CASSRFTGTGETQYF. The CDR3, as DNA: TGTGCCAGCAGCCGATTTACCGGGACAGGAGAGACCCAGTACTTC.

The rearrangement joins TRBV12-3 or TRBV12-4 to TRBJ2-3; D gene unclear. The CDR3 spans 12 residues. Trimming pared 6 bases from V and 0 bases from J, leaving 4 bases between. The CDR3 reads CASRLSTDTQYF. The CDR3 DNA reads TGTGCCAGCAGACTAAGCACAGATACGCAGTATTTT.

The table lists this clone with a few counts. CDR3 DNA: TGCGCCAGCAGCCCTACTACAGGGGCTGGCACAGATACGCAGTATTTT. As protein: CASSPTTGAGTDTQYF. The chain joins TRBV5-1 to TRBJ2-3; 7 bases line up with TRBD1. Germline trimming cut 4 bases from V and 1 base from J; bases unmatched to any gene: 9. The CDR3 is 16 residues long. The germline CDR1 and CDR2 sequences are SGHRS and YFSETQ.

This chain connects TRBV7-3 to TRBJ2-2, with D maybe TRBD2 (6 bases). V dropped 3 bases and J dropped 4 bases, with 12 bases sitting between them. CDR3 length equals 15 residues. Per the germline V gene, CDR1 is SGHTA and CDR2 is FQGTGA. The DNA of the CDR3 is TGTGCCAGCAGCTTGAGCGGGCCTCCCACCGGGGAGCTGTTTTTT. As protein: CASSLSGPPTGELFF. The variable domain in full, completed from reference TRBV7-3 and TRBJ2-2, reads GAGVSQTPSNKVTEKGKYVELRCDPISGHTALYWYRQSLGQGPEFLIYFQGTGAADDSGLPNDRFFAVRPEGSVSTLKIQRTERGDSAVYLCASSLSGPPTGELFFGEGSRLTVL.

The chain combines TRBV3-1 (or the pseudogene TRBV3-2) with TRBJ2-1, with D possibly matching TRBD2 (6 bases). The germline CDR1 and CDR2 sequences are LGHDT and YNNKEL (reference sequence). The CDR3 spans 17 residues. Trimming cost V 4 bases and J 0 bases, with 16 bases left between them. CDR3 loop: CASSPLAWLISYNEQFF. DNA of the CDR3: TGTGCCAGCAGCCCACTAGCTTGGTTGATCTCCTACAATGAGCAGTTCTTC.

The chain links TRBV29-1 to TRBJ2-1; D may be TRBD1 or TRBD2 (7 bases each). The germline V gene has CDR1 SQVTM and CDR2 ANQGSEA. This CDR3 has 12 residues. The V end was cut by 6 bases, the J end by 8 bases, with 14 bases between. The CDR3 DNA is TGCAGCGTGGGGGGGGACAGTTATGAGCAGTTCTTC. It codes for CSVGGDSYEQFF.

This clone was seen once. This sequence joins TRBV27 and TRBJ1-5; D is undetermined. Looked up from germline, CDR1 is MNHEY and CDR2 is SMNVEV (reference sequence). The CDR3 totals 15 residues. The V gene lost 4 bases and the J gene lost 0 bases, with 10 bases spanning the gap. CDR3: CASSYSGYSNQPQHF. The CDR3 DNA sequence: TGTGCCAGCAGTTACAGTGGATATAGCAATCAGCCCCAGCATTTT.

The rearrangement uses TRBV5-1 and TRBJ2-7; the match to TRBD1 covers 10 bases. CDR1 and CDR2 from the germline V gene are SGHRS and YFSETQ. V dropped 7 bases and J dropped 2; count of bases not matched to a gene: 9. This CDR3 region has 15 residues. CDR3 nucleotide sequence: TGCGCCAGCGCTTATGGGGGACAGGGGACCTACGAGCAGTACTTC. This sequence encodes CASAYGGQGTYEQYF.

This clone has a single count. The gene calls are TRBV7-2 and TRBJ2-7; TRBD2 matches at 9 bases. The germline V gene encodes CDR1 SGHTA and CDR2 FQGNSA. This CDR3 has 16 residues. J was trimmed by 4 bases and V by 0 bases; bases with no gene match: 7. The CDR3: CASSLAASGAVYEQYF. The CDR3 coding sequence is TGTGCCAGCAGCTTAGCTGCTAGCGGGGCCGTATACGAGCAGTACTTC.

This chain links TRBV4-3 with TRBJ1-4, with 12 bases identical to TRBD1. J gave up 10 bases and V 4 bases, and 13 bases lay outside the gene matches. Germline CDR1 LGHNA, CDR2 YSLEER. This CDR3 is 17 amino acids long. CDR3 sequence reads: CASSRRASGTGGPKLFF. The DNA for the CDR3 is TGCGCCAGCAGCCGGCGCGCCTCTGGGACAGGGGGCCCAAAACTGTTTTTT.

This sequence joins TRBV6-5 and TRBJ2-1, with 14 bases identical to TRBD2. The CDR3 extends over 15 amino acids. Germline assignment: CDR1 MNHEY and CDR2 SVGAGI. V shed 6 bases, J shed 8 bases, and the junction held 6 bases outside the gene matches. CDR3 region: CASRAGTSGRDEQFF. The CDR3 bases are TGTGCCAGCAGGGCCGGGACTAGCGGGAGAGATGAGCAGTTCTTC.

The genes are TRBV5-1 and TRBJ2-5, with 9 bases aligning to TRBD2. With 4 bases clipped from V and 3 bases from J, the junction kept 4 bases outside the gene matches. The CDR3 runs 14 residues. Germline-derived CDR1 and CDR2 are SGHRS and YFSETQ. This chain's CDR3 is CASSPRLAEETQYF. The DNA for the CDR3 is TGCGCCAGCAGCCCGAGACTAGCGGAAGAGACCCAGTACTTC. The full variable domain, its missing parts supplied by reference TRBV5-1 and TRBJ2-5, is KAGVTQTPRYLIKTRGQQVTLSCSPISGHRSVSWYQQTPGQGLQFLFEYFSETQRNKGNFPGRFSGRQFSNSRSEMNVSTLELGDSALYLCASSPRLAEETQYFGPGTRLLVL.

V and J are TRBV2 and TRBJ2-7, with 11 nucleotides matching TRBD2. This CDR3 has 14 amino acids. CDR1 is SNHLY and CDR2 is FYNNEI in the germline V gene. V was clipped by 6 bases and J by 9 bases; unmatched bases: 10. The CDR3 coding sequence is TGTGCCAGCAGCGGAACACGACTAGCGGGGATGCAGTACTTC. It specifies CASSGTRLAGMQYF.